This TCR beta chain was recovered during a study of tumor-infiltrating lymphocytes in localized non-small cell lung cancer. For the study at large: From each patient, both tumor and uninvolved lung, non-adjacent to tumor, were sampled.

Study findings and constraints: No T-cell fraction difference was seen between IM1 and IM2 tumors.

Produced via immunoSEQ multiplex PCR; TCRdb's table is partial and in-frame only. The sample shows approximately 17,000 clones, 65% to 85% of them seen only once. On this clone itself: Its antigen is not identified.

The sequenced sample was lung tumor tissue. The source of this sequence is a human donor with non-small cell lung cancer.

CDR3 in amino acids: CASSLTRGETQYF. The CDR3 DNA reads as TGTGCCAGCAGCTTAACCCGAGGAGAGACCCAGTACTTC. The chain combines TRBV7-3 with TRBJ2-5; unclear D gene. CDR3 length: 13 residues. In germline, CDR1 is SGHTA, CDR2 FQGTGA. V lost 0 bases, J lost 4 bases, and 6 bases lay in between.